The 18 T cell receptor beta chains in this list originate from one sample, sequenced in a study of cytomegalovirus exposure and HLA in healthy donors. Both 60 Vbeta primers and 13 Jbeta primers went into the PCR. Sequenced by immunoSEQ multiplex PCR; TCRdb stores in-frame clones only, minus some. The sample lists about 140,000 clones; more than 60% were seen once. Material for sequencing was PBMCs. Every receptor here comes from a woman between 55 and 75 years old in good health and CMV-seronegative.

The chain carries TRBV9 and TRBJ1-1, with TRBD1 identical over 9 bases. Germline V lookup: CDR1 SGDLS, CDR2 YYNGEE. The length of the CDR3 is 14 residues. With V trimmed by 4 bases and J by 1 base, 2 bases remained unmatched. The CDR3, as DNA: TGTGCCAGCAGCCAGGGACAGGGGAACACTGAAGCTTTCTTT. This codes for CASSQGQGNTEAFF.

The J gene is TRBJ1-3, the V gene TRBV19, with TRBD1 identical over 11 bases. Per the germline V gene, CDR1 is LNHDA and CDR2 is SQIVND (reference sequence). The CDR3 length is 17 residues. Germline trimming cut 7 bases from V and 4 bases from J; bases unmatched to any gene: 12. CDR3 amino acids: CASTQSRDRGRGNTIYF. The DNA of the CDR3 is TGTGCCAGTACCCAGAGCCGGGACAGGGGGAGAGGAAACACCATATATTTT.

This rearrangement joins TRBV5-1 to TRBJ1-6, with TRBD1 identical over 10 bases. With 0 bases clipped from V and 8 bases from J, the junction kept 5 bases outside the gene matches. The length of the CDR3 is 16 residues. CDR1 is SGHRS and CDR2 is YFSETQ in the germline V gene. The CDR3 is CASSLAPGTGDSPLHF. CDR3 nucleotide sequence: TGCGCCAGCAGCTTGGCCCCCGGGACAGGGGATTCACCCCTCCACTTT.

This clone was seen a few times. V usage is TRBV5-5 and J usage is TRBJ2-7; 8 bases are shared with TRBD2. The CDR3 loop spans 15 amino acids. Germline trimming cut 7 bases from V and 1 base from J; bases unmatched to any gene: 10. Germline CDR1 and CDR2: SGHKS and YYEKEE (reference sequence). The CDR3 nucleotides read TGTGCCAGCTCCCCCGGGCTAGCGGGTTCCTACGAGCAGTACTTC. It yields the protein CASSPGLAGSYEQYF.

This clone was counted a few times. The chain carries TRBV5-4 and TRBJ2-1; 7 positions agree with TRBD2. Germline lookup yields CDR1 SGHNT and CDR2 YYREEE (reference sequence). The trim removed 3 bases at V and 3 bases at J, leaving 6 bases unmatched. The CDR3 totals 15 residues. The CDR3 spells CASSSSPSGYNEQFF. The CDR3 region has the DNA TGTGCCAGCAGCTCCTCCCCTAGCGGCTACAATGAGCAGTTCTTC. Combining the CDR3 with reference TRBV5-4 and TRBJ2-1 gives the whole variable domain ETGVTQSPTHLIKTRGQQVTLRCSSQSGHNTVSWYQQALGQGPQFIFQYYREEENGRGNFPPRFSGLQFPNYSSELNVNALELDDSALYLCASSSSPSGYNEQFFGPGTRLTVL.

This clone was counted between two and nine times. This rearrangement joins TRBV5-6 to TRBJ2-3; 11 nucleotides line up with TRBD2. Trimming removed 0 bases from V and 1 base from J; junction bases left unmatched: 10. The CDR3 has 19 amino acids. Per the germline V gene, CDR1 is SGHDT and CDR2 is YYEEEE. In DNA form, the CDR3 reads TGTGCCAGCAGCTTGGACGGTAGCGGGGGGGCGTTGGGCACAGATACGCAGTATTTT. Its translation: CASSLDGSGGALGTDTQYF. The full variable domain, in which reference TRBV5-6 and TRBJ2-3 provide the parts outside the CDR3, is DAGVTQSPTHLIKTRGQQVTLRCSPKSGHDTVSWYQQALGQGPQFIFQYYEEEERQRGNFPDRFSGHQFPNYSSELNVNALLLGDSALYLCASSLDGSGGALGTDTQYFGPGTRLTVL.

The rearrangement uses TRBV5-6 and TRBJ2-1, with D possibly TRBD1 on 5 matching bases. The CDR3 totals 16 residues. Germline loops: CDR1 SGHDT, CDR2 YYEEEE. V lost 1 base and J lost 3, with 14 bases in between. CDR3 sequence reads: CASSLPGRVGYNEQFF. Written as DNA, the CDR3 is TGTGCCAGCAGCTTGCCCGGCAGGGTGGGCTACAATGAGCAGTTCTTC.

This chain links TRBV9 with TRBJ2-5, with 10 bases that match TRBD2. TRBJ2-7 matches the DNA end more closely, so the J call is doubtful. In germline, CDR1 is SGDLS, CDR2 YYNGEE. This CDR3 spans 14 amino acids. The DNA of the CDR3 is TGTGCCAGCAGCCCAGCGGGGGGGCCCTACGAGCAGTACTTC. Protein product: CASSPAGGPYEQYF.

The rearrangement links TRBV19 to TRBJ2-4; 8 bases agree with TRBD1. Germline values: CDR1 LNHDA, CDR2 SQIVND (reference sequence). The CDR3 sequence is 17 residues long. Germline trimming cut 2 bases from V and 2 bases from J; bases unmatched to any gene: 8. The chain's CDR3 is CASSIMGTGLTKNIQYF. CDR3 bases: TGTGCCAGTAGTATAATGGGGACAGGTTTAACCAAAAACATTCAGTACTTC.

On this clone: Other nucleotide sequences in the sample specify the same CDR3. The DNA for the CDR3 is TGTGCCAGCAGCGTAGGACATGTTCACGGGGAGCTGTTTTTT. This encodes CASSVGHVHGELFF. This chain joins TRBV9 and TRBJ2-2, with D hard to call. Germline-derived CDR1 and CDR2 are SGDLS and YYNGEE. CDR3 size: 14 residues. Trimming removed 0 bases at V and 7 bases at J, with 10 bases between.

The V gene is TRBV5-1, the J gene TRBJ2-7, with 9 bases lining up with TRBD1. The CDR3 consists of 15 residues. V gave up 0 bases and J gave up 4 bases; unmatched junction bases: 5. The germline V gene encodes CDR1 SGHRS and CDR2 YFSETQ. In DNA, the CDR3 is TGCGCCAGCAGCTTGGGTGGGACAGGGAGTTACGAGCAGTACTTC. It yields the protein CASSLGGTGSYEQYF.

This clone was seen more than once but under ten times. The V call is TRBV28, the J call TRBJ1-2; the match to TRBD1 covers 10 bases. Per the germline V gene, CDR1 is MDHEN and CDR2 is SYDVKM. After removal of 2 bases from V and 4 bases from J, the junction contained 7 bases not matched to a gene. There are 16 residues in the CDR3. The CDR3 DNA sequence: TGTGCCAGCAGTTTAAGGGCCGGGACAGGGGTCTATGGCTACACCTTC. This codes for CASSLRAGTGVYGYTF.

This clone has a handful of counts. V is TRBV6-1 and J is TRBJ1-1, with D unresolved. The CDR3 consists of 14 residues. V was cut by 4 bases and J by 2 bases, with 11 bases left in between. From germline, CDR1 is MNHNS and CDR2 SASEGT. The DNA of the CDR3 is TGTGCCAGCAGTGCCCGCCAGATCAACACTGAAGCTTTCTTT. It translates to CASSARQINTEAFF.

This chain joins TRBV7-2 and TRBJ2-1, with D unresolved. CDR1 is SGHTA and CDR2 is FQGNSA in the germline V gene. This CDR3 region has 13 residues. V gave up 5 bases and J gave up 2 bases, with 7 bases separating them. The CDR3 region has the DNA TGTGCCAGCAGCCCCCGGGCCTACAATGAGCAGTTCTTC. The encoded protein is CASSPRAYNEQFF.

The CDR3 DNA is TGTGCCAGCAGTTTTACAGGGGGGTCTGGAAACACCATATATTTT. This sequence encodes CASSFTGGSGNTIYF. The chain couples TRBV11-2 to TRBJ1-3; TRBD1 matches at 8 bases. V shed 6 bases and J 1 base; nucleotides not matched to a gene: 5. The CDR3 has 15 residues. Per germline, CDR1 SGHAT and CDR2 FQNNGV.

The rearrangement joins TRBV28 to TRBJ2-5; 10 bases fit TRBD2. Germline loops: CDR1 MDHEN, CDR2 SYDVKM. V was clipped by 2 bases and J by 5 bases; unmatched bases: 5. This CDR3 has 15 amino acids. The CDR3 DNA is TGTGCCAGCAGTTTAGGACTAGCGGAGGGTGAGACCCAGTACTTC. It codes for CASSLGLAEGETQYF.

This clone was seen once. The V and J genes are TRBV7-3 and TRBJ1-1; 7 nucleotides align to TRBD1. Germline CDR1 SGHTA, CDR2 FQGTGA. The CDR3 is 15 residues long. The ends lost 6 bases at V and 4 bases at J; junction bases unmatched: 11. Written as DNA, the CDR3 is TGTGCCAGCAGTCCCGCGGCAGGGGGGTTCACTGAAGCTTTCTTT. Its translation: CASSPAAGGFTEAFF. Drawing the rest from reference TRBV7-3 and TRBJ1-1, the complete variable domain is GAGVSQTPSNKVTEKGKYVELRCDPISGHTALYWYRQSLGQGPEFLIYFQGTGAADDSGLPNDRFFAVRPEGSVSTLKIQRTERGDSAVYLCASSPAAGGFTEAFFGQGTRLTVV.

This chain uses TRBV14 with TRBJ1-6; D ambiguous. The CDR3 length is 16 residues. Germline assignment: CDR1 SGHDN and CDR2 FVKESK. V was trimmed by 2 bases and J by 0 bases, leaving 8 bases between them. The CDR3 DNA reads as TGTGCCAGCAGCCAACGAACGGGCTCCTATAATTCACCCCTCCACTTT. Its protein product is CASSQRTGSYNSPLHF.